This T cell receptor (beta chain) was sequenced for a study of tissue T cells after allogeneic stem cell transplantation. Study details: Recipient PBMCs from before transplant existed for several GVHD patients. Whole-study results and caveats: Motif-based clustering found tissue-specific repertoire signatures shared across patients, though few clones were shared. Tissue-detected TCR repertoire was only partly captured by blood and spleen T cells.

The data were produced by immunoSEQ multiplex PCR, yet TCRdb's version contains in-frame clones alone and is incomplete. The table lists about 43,000 clones, 80% to 95% of them singletons. For this clone: Antigen: not known.

The CDR3 runs 12 residues. Germline V CDR1 and CDR2: KGHSH, LQKENI. Trimming took off 3 bases at V and 2 bases at J, with 5 bases between the two ends. The rearrangement links TRBV18 to TRBJ2-7; D is ambiguous. This receptor was obtained from a woman aged 40-69 years who later had graft-versus-host disease after an allogeneic stem cell transplant. The sample in question was blood, obtained before transplantation. The CDR3 DNA reads as TGTGCCAGCTCACCCGCAACCTACGAGCAGTACTTC. Encoded protein: CASSPATYEQYF.